What follows is one T cell receptor (beta chain) and its context. The antigen is not known. This sample was included in a study of shared clonotypes between healthy human individuals. Study-wide findings and caveats: Clonotype sharing among donors was thought likely to change with sequencing depth.

The study ran the assay at deep level. Libraries were prepared by immunoSEQ multiplex PCR; TCRdb keeps only in-frame clonotypes and omits some of them. The sample carries a few million clones, roughly 92% recorded once. In germline, CDR1 is SEHNR, CDR2 FQNEAQ (reference sequence). This CDR3 spans 13 amino acids. Trimming removed 5 bases at V and 3 bases at J, with 11 bases between. Subsets obtained from CD4+ cells comprised CD45RA+ naive and CD45RA-negative memory cells. The TCR originated in a man in his late teens or twenties in good health. Some clones in this sample may be carry-over from other donors' samples. The rearrangement uses TRBV7-9 and TRBJ2-7, with D possibly TRBD1 on 5 matching bases. The specimen was naive CD4+ T cells from PBMCs. Subset in this sample: CD45RA+ positively selected. CDR3 residues: CASSPQGVYEQYF. CDR3 DNA: TGTGCCAGCAGCCCCCAGGGTGTCTACGAGCAGTACTTC.